Listed below are T cell receptor beta chains from one sample, sequenced in a study of neurological immune-mediated disorders. TCRdb re-called the 5' RACE reads with MiXCR, one entry per CDR3 protein. The sample consists of tens of thousands of distinct CDR3 sequences, 9.5% to 13% of them appearing once. The specimen sequenced was PBMCs. These receptors were obtained from a woman aged 55-70 years in good health. Each CDR3 is given with its conserved first and last residue. The order of the fields is D gene, clone size, V gene, J gene, CDR3 protein, CDR3 DNA. A D gene is named only where the DNA matches it firmly. Clone sizes are given selectively: once, few, many, or a class where the clone is expanded.

>TRBD1|many|TRBV5-6|TRBJ1-2
CASSRGQRDYGYTF
TGTGCCAGCAGCCGGGGACAGAGGGACTATGGCTACACCTTC
>-|many|TRBV14|TRBJ2-7
CASSQESGVPDDF
TGTGCCAGCAGCCAAGAGTCTGGCGTTCCCGACGACTTC
>TRBD2|-|TRBV6-2/TRBV6-3|TRBJ2-3
CTSSYRSLAGDATDTQYF
TGTACCAGCAGTTACCGCTCGTTAGCGGGTGACGCCACAGATACGCAGTATTTT
>-|many|TRBV7-8|TRBJ2-7
CASSLPPDRSSYEQYF
TGTGCCAGCAGCTTACCCCCCGACAGGAGCTCCTACGAGCAGTACTTC
>TRBD1|many|TRBV7-2|TRBJ1-1
CASSLRTGAGTEAFF
TGTGCCAGCAGCTTAAGGACAGGGGCTGGGACTGAAGCTTTCTTT
>TRBD2|many|TRBV29-1|TRBJ2-1
CSVGQTSGGVNEQFF
TGCAGCGTTGGCCAGACTAGCGGGGGAGTCAATGAGCAGTTCTTC
>TRBD2|many|TRBV20-1|TRBJ2-3
CSARDLLASGGVDTQYF
TGCAGTGCTAGAGACCTATTAGCTAGCGGGGGGGTAGATACGCAGTATTTT
>TRBD1|many|TRBV7-2|TRBJ1-2
CASSSIQGAHGYTF
TGTGCCAGCAGCTCGATTCAGGGGGCGCATGGCTACACCTTC
>-|-|TRBV5-5|TRBJ2-1
CASSWRGLGDEQFF
TGTGCCAGCAGTTGGCGGGGCCTCGGTGATGAGCAGTTCTTC
>-|many|TRBV29-1|TRBJ2-3
CSVARQTDTQYF
TGCAGCGTTGCAAGGCAGACAGATACGCAGTATTTT
>-|many|TRBV29-1|TRBJ1-2
CSALRGRNGYTF
TGCAGCGCCTTGAGGGGAAGGAATGGCTACACCTTC
>-|many|TRBV29-1|TRBJ2-1
CSVVAGRRYNEQFF
TGCAGCGTCGTTGCAGGTCGACGTTACAATGAGCAGTTCTTC
>TRBD1|many|TRBV7-9|TRBJ1-1
CASSLGGTGRNTEAFF
TGTGCCAGCAGCTTAGGCGGGACAGGGAGGAACACTGAAGCTTTCTTT
>TRBD1|many|TRBV2|TRBJ2-7
CASTDRGSYEQYF
TGTGCCAGCACGGACAGGGGTTCCTACGAGCAGTACTTC
>-|many|TRBV5-1|TRBJ2-3
CASGLSADTQYF
TGCGCCAGCGGACTTAGCGCAGATACGCAGTATTTT
>TRBD2|medium-sized|TRBV5-1|TRBJ2-4
CASSFRTSGQNIQYF
TGCGCCAGCAGCTTCAGGACTAGCGGGCAAAACATTCAGTACTTC
>-|many|TRBV5-1|TRBJ1-5
CASSLAASGTGQPQHF
TGCGCCAGCAGCTTGGCCGCTTCGGGAACAGGTCAGCCCCAGCATTTT
>-|many|TRBV5-1|TRBJ2-1
CASSLEGRTGPYNEQFF
TGCGCCAGCAGCTTGGAAGGGAGGACAGGCCCCTACAATGAGCAGTTCTTC
>TRBD2|many|TRBV7-2|TRBJ2-5
CASSPGSGGALETQYF
TGTGCCAGCAGCCCAGGAAGCGGGGGGGCCCTGGAGACCCAGTACTTC
>TRBD2|many|TRBV7-8|TRBJ2-2
CASSLHLSGGAGELFF
TGTGCCAGCAGCCTACATCTCAGCGGGGGAGCCGGGGAGCTGTTTTTT
>-|many|TRBV28|TRBJ2-2
CASSRVGELFF
TGTGCCAGCAGTAGAGTCGGGGAGCTGTTTTTT
>TRBD1|many|TRBV5-1|TRBJ2-2
CASSLGQTNTGELFF
TGCGCCAGCAGTTTGGGACAGACGAACACCGGGGAGCTGTTTTTT
>-|many|TRBV18|TRBJ2-7
CASSPGGDTYEQYF
TGTGCCAGCTCACCAGGGGGTGATACCTACGAGCAGTACTTC
>-|many|TRBV6-2/TRBV6-3|TRBJ1-6
CASSPRDLWSPLHF
TGTGCCAGCAGCCCCAGGGACTTGTGGTCACCCCTCCACTTT
>-|few|TRBV27|TRBJ1-4
CASSLRGEAGEDLFFEKLFF
TGTGCCAGCAGTTTACGTGGAGAGGCAGGGGAAGACCTTTTTTTCGAAAAACTGTTTTTT
>-|many|TRBV15|TRBJ1-5
CATSPGPPQPQHF
TGTGCCACCAGTCCTGGCCCGCCTCAGCCCCAGCATTTT
>TRBD2|-|TRBV7-2|TRBJ2-3
CASSPSPNSGVSTDTQYF
TGTGCCAGCAGCCCTTCCCCCAATAGCGGGGTTAGCACAGATACTCAGTATTTT
>-|many|TRBV6-1|TRBJ2-3
CASSEDGPSTDTQYF
TGTGCCAGCAGTGAAGACGGCCCTAGCACAGATACGCAGTATTTT
>-|many|TRBV5-5|TRBJ1-4
CASSLTAGRTNEKLFF
TGTGCCAGCAGCTTGACTGCAGGGAGGACTAATGAAAAACTGTTTTTT
>-|many|TRBV27|TRBJ2-5
CASSQKRGEQETQYF
TGTGCCAGCAGTCAGAAAAGGGGGGAACAAGAGACCCAGTACTTC
>TRBD2|many|TRBV2|TRBJ2-3
CASPPPTLAGDSEDTQYF
TGTGCCTCTCCCCCCCCTACCCTAGCGGGTGACTCGGAAGATACGCAGTATTTT
>-|medium-sized|TRBV11-2|TRBJ1-6
CASSLVPGGMNSPLHF
TGTGCCAGCAGCTTAGTACCGGGAGGGATGAATTCACCCCTCCACTTT
>TRBD1|-|TRBV11-2|TRBJ1-3
CASSLWTGGAGNTIYF
TGTGCCAGCAGCCTGTGGACAGGGGGGGCTGGAAACACCATATATTTT
>-|many|TRBV4-1|TRBJ1-5
CASSQAGAGRRNQPQHF
TGCGCCAGCAGCCAAGCAGGGGCAGGGAGGAGGAATCAGCCCCAGCATTTT
>-|many|TRBV7-2|TRBJ1-5
CASSLVTVQPQHF
TGTGCCAGCAGCTTAGTTACCGTTCAGCCCCAGCATTTT
>-|many|TRBV29-1|TRBJ2-2
CSVGLGTGELFF
TGCAGCGTTGGGCTCGGCACCGGGGAGCTGTTTTTT
>TRBD1|many|TRBV5-1|TRBJ1-3
CASSSTGGTGNTIYF
TGCGCCAGCAGCTCTACAGGGGGAACTGGAAACACCATATATTTT
>TRBD1|many|TRBV20-1|TRBJ2-5
CSARPISGGGETQYF
TGCAGTGCCCGTCCCATTTCAGGGGGCGGTGAGACCCAGTACTTC
>-|many|TRBV29-1|TRBJ2-3
CSAPRLGGDTQYF
TGCAGCGCCCCAAGACTGGGTGGGGATACGCAGTATTTT
>-|once|TRBV5-1|TRBJ1-6
CASSEVTYNSPLHF
TGCGCCAGCAGCGAGGTGACGTATAATTCACCCCTCCACTTT
>TRBD2|many|TRBV24-1|TRBJ2-1
CATSDLPSGNSYNEQFF
TGTGCCACCAGTGATTTGCCCAGCGGGAACTCCTACAATGAGCAGTTCTTC
>-|many|TRBV9|TRBJ2-2
CASSVRAANTGELFF
TGTGCCAGCAGCGTTCGGGCAGCGAACACCGGGGAGCTGTTTTTT